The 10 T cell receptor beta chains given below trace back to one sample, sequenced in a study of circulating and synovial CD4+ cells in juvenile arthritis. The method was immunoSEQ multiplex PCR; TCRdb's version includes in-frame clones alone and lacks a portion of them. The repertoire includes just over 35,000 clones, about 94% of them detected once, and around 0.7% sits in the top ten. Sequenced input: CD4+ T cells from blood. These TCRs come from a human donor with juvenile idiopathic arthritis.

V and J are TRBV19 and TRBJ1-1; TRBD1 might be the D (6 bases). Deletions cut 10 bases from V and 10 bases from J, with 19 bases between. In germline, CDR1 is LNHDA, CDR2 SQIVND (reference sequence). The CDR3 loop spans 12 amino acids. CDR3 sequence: CATRETGRGAFF. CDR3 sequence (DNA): TGTGCCACTCGGGAAACAGGGAGAGGAGCTTTCTTT.

The CDR3 here is CASSESGYSNQPQHF. The CDR3 DNA follows: TGTGCCAGCAGTGAATCGGGGTATAGCAATCAGCCCCAGCATTTT. The rearrangement links TRBV25-1 to TRBJ1-5; no clear D gene. The CDR3 has 15 amino acids. Trimming cost V 1 base and J 0 bases, with 7 bases left between them. Germline CDR1 reads MGHDK; CDR2 reads SYGVNS.

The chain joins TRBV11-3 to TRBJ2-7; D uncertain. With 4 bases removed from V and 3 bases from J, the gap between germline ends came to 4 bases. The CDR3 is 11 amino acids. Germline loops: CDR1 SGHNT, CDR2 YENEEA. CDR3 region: CASSSLYEQYF. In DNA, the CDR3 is TGTGCCAGCAGCTCCCTCTACGAGCAGTACTTC.

The chain's CDR3 is CASRLGLAKNIQYF. CDR3 DNA sequence: TGTGCCAGCCGCCTAGGACTAGCCAAAAACATTCAGTACTTC. The chain couples TRBV7-2 to TRBJ2-4; weak D call: TRBD2 (5 bases). Per germline, CDR1 SGHTA and CDR2 FQGNSA. This CDR3 is 14 amino acids long. V gave up 8 bases and J gave up 0 bases, with 11 bases separating them.

CDR3 in amino acids: CASSLATETGQYF. CDR3 DNA: TGTGCCAGCAGCTTAGCGACTGAGACCGGGCAGTACTTC. This rearrangement joins TRBV7-2 to TRBJ2-7; D not resolved. The CDR3 is 13 residues long. Germline V lookup: CDR1 SGHTA, CDR2 FQGNSA. Trimming removed 0 bases at V and 9 bases at J, with 12 bases between.

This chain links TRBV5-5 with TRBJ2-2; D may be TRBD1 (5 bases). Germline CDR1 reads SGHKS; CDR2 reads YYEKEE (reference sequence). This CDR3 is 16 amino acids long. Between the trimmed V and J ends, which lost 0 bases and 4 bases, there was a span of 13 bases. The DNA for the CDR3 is TGTGCCAGCAGCTTGGGGCAAGGGGTGACCACCGGGGAGCTGTTTTTT. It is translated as CASSLGQGVTTGELFF.

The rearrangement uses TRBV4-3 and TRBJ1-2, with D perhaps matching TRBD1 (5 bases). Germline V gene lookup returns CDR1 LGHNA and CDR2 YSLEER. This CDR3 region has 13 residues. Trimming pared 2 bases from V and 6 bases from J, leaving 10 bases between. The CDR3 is CASSQTTRDGYTF. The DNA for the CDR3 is TGCGCCAGCAGCCAAACTACCAGGGATGGCTACACCTTC.

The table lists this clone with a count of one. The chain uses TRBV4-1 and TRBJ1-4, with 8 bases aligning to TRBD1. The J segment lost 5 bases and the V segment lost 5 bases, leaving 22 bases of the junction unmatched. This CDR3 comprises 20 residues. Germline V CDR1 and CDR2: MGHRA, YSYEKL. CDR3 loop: CASSAPFWTGTRKENEKLFF. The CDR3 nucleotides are TGCGCCAGCAGCGCCCCGTTTTGGACAGGGACGAGGAAGGAGAATGAAAAACTGTTTTTT.

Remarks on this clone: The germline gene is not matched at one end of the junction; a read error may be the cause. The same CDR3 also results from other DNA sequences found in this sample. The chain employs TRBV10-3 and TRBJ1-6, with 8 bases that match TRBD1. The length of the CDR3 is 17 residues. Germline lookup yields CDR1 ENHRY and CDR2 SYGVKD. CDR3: CAISGTGPSSYNSPLHF. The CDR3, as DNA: TGTGCCATCAGCGGGACAGGTCCGAGCTCCTATAATTCCCCCCTCCACTTT.

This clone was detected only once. The CDR3 spells CASSTWTSGRAGELFF. CDR3 DNA: TGTGCCAGCAGTACCTGGACTAGCGGGAGAGCCGGGGAGCTGTTTTTT. The chain has TRBV6-6 and TRBJ2-2, with 13 bases aligning to TRBD2. Per germline, CDR1 MNHNY and CDR2 SVGAGI (reference sequence). With 5 bases clipped from V and 6 bases from J, the junction kept 6 bases outside the gene matches. The CDR3 length is 16 residues.